Sequencing of this T cell receptor beta chain was carried out in a study of PD-1 blockade in classical Hodgkin lymphoma. Measured with immunoSEQ multiplex PCR; TCRdb has only the in-frame clones, and not every one. Of some 48,000 clones listed, about 80% are singletons. The sample's time point: cycle 4 day 1 (C4D1), after more than five weeks of nivolumab. There was relapse after autologous stem cell transplantation in every patient, and there was variation in brentuximab vedotin exposure. Findings of the study overall: Significantly greater TCR diversity emerged by C4D1 in CD4+ cells but not CD8+ cells. Newly diagnosed patients were said to have less baseline TCR diversity than healthy donors did.

Notes on this clone: What it binds is unknown.

The material was peripheral blood mononuclear cells (PBMCs), obtained before the fourth cycle of nivolumab. The sequence was obtained from a human donor with classical Hodgkin lymphoma.

CDR3 in DNA: TGTGCCAGCAGCTTGAGTTGGGGATCCGGTCAGCCCCAGCATTTT. Translating gives CASSLSWGSGQPQHF. The V and J genes are TRBV5-5 and TRBJ1-5, with D uncertain. The CDR3 covers 15 residues. Germline V gene sequence: CDR1 SGHKS, CDR2 YYEKEE (reference sequence). V was cut by 1 base and J by 6 bases, with 14 bases left in between.